Presented here are 26 T cell receptor beta chains from one specimen sequenced in a study of identical twins listed by TCRdb under 2016. The library was obtained by 5' RACE. TCRdb records Illumina HiSeq 2000 as the sequencer. TCRdb reanalyzed the raw reads on its own, using fastp at Q25 for trimming and MiXCR for clone calling, and kept in-frame beta chains. CDR3 protein sequences are deduplicated, and each keeps its most common genes and DNA. This sample comprises just under 550,000 distinct CDR3 sequences, roughly 15% of them detected only once. The ten largest clones represent roughly 0.42% of the sample. This sample also appeared in a second study, on yellow fever vaccine responses in identical twins.

Sequencing input: CD4+ T cells sorted from blood. These receptors were obtained from a woman younger than 30 in good health.

The chain has TRBV20-1 and TRBJ1-5; D gene ambiguous. With 5 bases removed from V and 6 bases from J, the gap between germline ends came to 14 bases. The germline CDR1 and CDR2 sequences are DFQATT and SNEGSKA (reference sequence). The CDR3 sequence is 13 residues long. The CDR3 protein is CSALAGVGQPQHF. The CDR3 DNA reads as TGCAGTGCTCTGGCTGGGGTGGGTCAGCCCCAGCATTTT.

The gene calls are TRBV7-6 and TRBJ2-2, with 10 bases identical to TRBD2. Losses at the gene ends were 5 bases for V and 7 bases for J; bases not matched to a gene: 10. Germline lookup yields CDR1 SGHVS and CDR2 FNYEAQ. CDR3 size: 16 residues. The CDR3 sequence: CASSRTSGISNGELFF. The CDR3 DNA follows: TGTGCCAGCAGCAGAACTAGCGGGATAAGTAACGGGGAGCTGTTTTTT.

This clonotype was observed a handful of times. V usage is TRBV20-1 and J usage is TRBJ1-5; tentative D call: TRBD1 (6 bases). From germline, CDR1 is DFQATT and CDR2 SNEGSKA (reference sequence). V shed 3 bases and J shed 6 bases, with 18 bases lying between them. The CDR3 is 15 amino acids. The CDR3 DNA reads as TGCAGTGCTAGGGTGATACAGGGCGAAGGTCAGCCCCAGCATTTT. It codes for CSARVIQGEGQPQHF.

This clonotype was found a few times. This chain uses TRBV10-3 with TRBJ2-5; D gene uncertain. Per the germline V gene, CDR1 is ENHRY and CDR2 is SYGVKD. The CDR3 length is 13 residues. V lost 2 bases, J lost 5 bases, and 9 bases lay in between. CDR3 sequence: CAISEDWSETQYF. CDR3 DNA sequence: TGTGCCATCAGTGAGGATTGGAGTGAGACCCAGTACTTC.

Only a few counts were recorded for this clonotype. V gene TRBV20-1 combines with J gene TRBJ2-3; 8 positions match TRBD2. This CDR3 has 14 amino acids. Germline values: CDR1 DFQATT, CDR2 SNEGSKA (reference sequence). Trimming removed 6 bases from V and 4 bases from J; junction bases left unmatched: 9. The DNA of the CDR3 is TGCAGTGCCGGGGGGGTCCTTCCTCCAGATACGCAGTATTTT. This gives the protein CSAGGVLPPDTQYF.

This clonotype was observed a single time. The rearrangement links TRBV9 to TRBJ2-5; D gene uncertain. The CDR3 sequence is 14 residues long. V gave up 1 base and J gave up 3 bases, with 10 bases separating them. Per the germline V gene, CDR1 is SGDLS and CDR2 is YYNGEE. CDR3 in DNA: TGTGCCAGCAGCGTAAGCGCAACAGAAGAGACCCAGTACTTC. Protein: CASSVSATEETQYF.

J is TRBJ2-6 and V is TRBV6-5; a weak D match, TRBD1 (5 bases). The V end lost 0 bases, the J end lost 2 bases, and 5 bases lay between the germline ends. This CDR3 is 15 amino acids long. From germline, CDR1 is MNHEY and CDR2 SVGAGI. The DNA for the CDR3 is TGTGCCAGCAGTTACTCGACAGCTGGGGCCAACGTCCTGACTTTC. It is translated as CASSYSTAGANVLTF.

This clonotype was detected only a few times. The CDR3 DNA is TGCGCCAGCAGCTCAGCCCTAGACGTAGATACGCAGTATTTT. It encodes CASSSALDVDTQYF. This sequence joins TRBV5-1 and TRBJ2-3; D call uncertain. CDR3 length: 14 amino acids. Per germline, CDR1 SGHRS and CDR2 YFSETQ. V lost 3 bases to trimming and J lost 5 bases, with 13 bases between them.

This clonotype was detected many times. V usage is TRBV10-3 and J usage is TRBJ2-1; 11 bases are a match to TRBD1. V lost 3 bases to trimming and J lost 6 bases; unmatched junction nucleotides: 4. CDR1 is ENHRY and CDR2 is SYGVKD in the germline V gene. The CDR3 consists of 15 residues. The CDR3 here is CAISETGTGGNEQFF. The CDR3, as DNA: TGTGCCATCAGTGAAACCGGGACAGGGGGCAATGAGCAGTTCTTC.

The rearrangement uses TRBV10-3 and TRBJ2-5; perhaps TRBD2 as D (6 bases). Germline values: CDR1 ENHRY, CDR2 SYGVKD. Trimming removed 4 bases from V and 9 bases from J, with 15 bases in between. There are 13 residues in the CDR3. CDR3 coding DNA: TGTGCCATCAGTGGTGAGGGACTCGGGGCCCAGTACTTC. Translating gives CAISGEGLGAQYF.

The table lists this clonotype with a few counts. This chain links TRBV10-3 with TRBJ2-1; D gene unclear. Germline CDR1 is ENHRY and CDR2 is SYGVKD. The CDR3 consists of 12 residues. The V and J ends lost 2 bases and 7 bases respectively, with 6 bases between them. As DNA, the CDR3 is TGTGCCATCAGTGAGGAAGGAAATGAGCAGTTCTTC. Translation: CAISEEGNEQFF.

V and J are TRBV24-1 and TRBJ2-1; D ambiguous. There are 15 residues in the CDR3. CDR1 is KGHDR and CDR2 is SFDVKD in the germline V gene. V gave up 4 bases and J gave up 8 bases, with 17 bases separating them. DNA of the CDR3: TGTGCCACCAGTGACATCACCTCCCGGCGTGATGAGCAGTTCTTC. Translated: CATSDITSRRDEQFF.

This clonotype was picked up a small number of times. The V gene is TRBV27, the J gene TRBJ1-2; 7 nucleotides align to TRBD1. The CDR3 extends over 16 amino acids. The J segment lost 3 bases and the V segment lost 5 bases, leaving 12 bases of the junction unmatched. Germline CDR1 and CDR2: MNHEY and SMNVEV (reference sequence). DNA for the CDR3: TGTGCCAGCAGTCCACCGGGACAGCGAAACCACTATGGCTACACCTTC. Translation gives CASSPPGQRNHYGYTF.

This clonotype was recorded a few times. The chain has TRBV4-2 and TRBJ2-1, with D tentatively TRBD1 (6 bases). Per the germline V gene, CDR1 is LGHNA and CDR2 is YNFKEQ. The CDR3 totals 15 residues. With 0 bases removed from V and 0 bases from J, the gap between germline ends came to 6 bases. The CDR3 DNA reads TGTGCCAGCAGCCAAGAACAGGGCTCCTACAATGAGCAGTTCTTC. It specifies CASSQEQGSYNEQFF.

The chain carries TRBV29-1 and TRBJ2-6; 8 positions agree with TRBD1. The CDR3 extends over 13 amino acids. CDR1 SQVTM and CDR2 ANQGSEA come from the germline V gene. V dropped 6 bases and J dropped 6; count of bases not matched to a gene: 4. The CDR3 DNA follows: TGCAGCGTCGGACAGGGAAAGGCCAACGTCCTGACTTTC. As protein: CSVGQGKANVLTF. Full variable domain (remainder filled in from reference TRBV29-1 and TRBJ2-6): SAVISQKPSRDICQRGTSLTIQCQVDSQVTMMFWYRQQPGQSLTLIATANQGSEATYESGFVIDKFPISRPNLTFSTLTVSNMSPEDSSIYLCSVGQGKANVLTFGAGSRLTVL.

This clonotype was counted at least ten times. In DNA form, the CDR3 reads TGTGCCAGCAGCACCGGACAGGGGTCCCCCGGGGAGCTGTTTTTT. Residues: CASSTGQGSPGELFF. This rearrangement joins TRBV11-2 to TRBJ2-2, with 9 nucleotides matching TRBD1. V was clipped by 5 bases and J by 6 bases; unmatched bases: 7. CDR3 length: 15 residues. Germline CDR1 reads SGHAT; CDR2 reads FQNNGV.

CDR3 nucleotide sequence: TGTGCCATCAGTGAGTCGAAAGGAAGGCAAGAGACCCAGTACTTC. Translation: CAISESKGRQETQYF. V and J are TRBV10-3 and TRBJ2-5; unclear D gene. V was shortened by 0 bases and J by 2 bases, with 10 bases between the two germline ends. The CDR3 has 15 amino acids. In germline, CDR1 is ENHRY, CDR2 SYGVKD.

Only a few counts were recorded for this clonotype. V is TRBV12-3 or TRBV12-4 and J is TRBJ2-6, with D maybe TRBD1 (5 bases). CDR3 length: 15 residues. V lost 4 bases and J lost 2, with 9 bases in between. The CDR3 sequence: CASSYSGTGANVLTF. CDR3 in DNA: TGTGCCAGCAGTTACTCAGGGACTGGGGCCAACGTCCTGACTTTC.

This clonotype appeared a few times. V is TRBV20-1 and J is TRBJ2-1; a weak D match, TRBD2 (6 bases). Germline CDR1 and CDR2: DFQATT and SNEGSKA (reference sequence). The V end lost 0 bases, the J end lost 6 bases, and 18 bases lay between the germline ends. The CDR3 is 16 residues long. In DNA, the CDR3 is TGCAGTGCTAGAGAGACTAGGCCGAAGCTCCTCAATGAGCAGTTCTTC. The encoded protein is CSARETRPKLLNEQFF.

This chain links TRBV6-1 with TRBJ2-2; D remains ambiguous. Germline V CDR1 and CDR2: MNHNS, SASEGT. V lost 6 bases to trimming and J lost 1 base, with 15 bases between them. The CDR3 covers 16 residues. Here the CDR3 DNA reads TGTGCCAGCAGGACAATCACTCCCCTGAACACCGGGGAGCTGTTTTTT. Translating it yields CASRTITPLNTGELFF.

The chain recombines TRBV25-1 with TRBJ2-5; 13 positions match TRBD2. This CDR3 spans 17 amino acids. Trimming cost V 6 bases and J 0 bases; bases outside gene matches: 7. Looked up from germline, CDR1 is MGHDK and CDR2 is SYGVNS. For the CDR3, the DNA is TGTGCCAGCAGCGTTGGACTAGCGGGAGCATACCAAGAGACCCAGTACTTC. Translated: CASSVGLAGAYQETQYF.

This chain joins TRBV10-3 and TRBJ2-5; D is perhaps TRBD1 (5 bases). This CDR3 comprises 15 residues. Germline CDR1 reads ENHRY; CDR2 reads SYGVKD. Trimming stripped 0 bases from V and 5 bases from J, with 13 bases between. CDR3 in amino acids: CAISESMGLRETQYF. The CDR3 DNA follows: TGTGCCATCAGTGAGTCGATGGGGCTTCGGGAGACCCAGTACTTC.

This clonotype was seen more than once but under ten times. The rearrangement uses TRBV3-1 and TRBJ2-3; D perhaps matches TRBD2 (6 bases). Germline CDR1 and CDR2: LGHDT and YNNKEL (reference sequence). The CDR3 has 15 amino acids. Trimming stripped 7 bases from V and 2 bases from J, with 16 bases between. As DNA, the CDR3 is TGTGCCAGCACCCCCGAGACTAGGCACACAGATACGCAGTATTTT. Translated, it gives CASTPETRHTDTQYF.

V gene TRBV6-2 or TRBV6-3 combines with J gene TRBJ2-3; 15 bases align to TRBD2. CDR3 length: 18 amino acids. V gave up 4 bases and J gave up 2 bases; unmatched junction bases: 7. CDR1 MNHEY and CDR2 SVGEGT come from the germline V gene. This chain's CDR3 is CASSFRTSGRENTDTQYF. In DNA, the CDR3 is TGTGCCAGCAGTTTCCGGACTAGCGGGAGGGAGAACACAGATACGCAGTATTTT.

This clonotype showed up just a few times. This chain links TRBV12-3 or TRBV12-4 with TRBJ2-3, with 8 positions matching TRBD2. V lost 5 bases and J lost 2; bases outside the gene matches: 12. The CDR3 loop spans 17 amino acids. CDR3: CASSVKGSGGYTDTQYF. DNA of the CDR3: TGTGCCAGCAGTGTAAAGGGTTCGGGGGGGTACACAGATACGCAGTATTTT.

The sample holds a few counts of this clonotype. This rearrangement joins TRBV6-2 or TRBV6-3 to TRBJ2-7; D not resolved. The CDR3 extends over 12 amino acids. V was shortened by 4 bases and J by 5 bases, with 9 bases between the two germline ends. Germline V gives CDR1 MNHEY, CDR2 SVGEGT. The DNA for the CDR3 is TGTGCCAGCAGTTTCCTCCGGAACGAGCAGTACTTC. It specifies CASSFLRNEQYF.